The TCR beta chain under discussion was sequenced for a study of shared clonotypes between healthy human individuals. Study context: Per-donor plates numbered three CD4 naive, three CD4 memory, two CD8 naive and one CD8 memory.

Data came from immunoSEQ multiplex PCR; TCRdb stores just in-frame clones and leaves some out. The profile shows more than 1,200,000 clones, approximately 98.5% of them singletons. Comment on this clone: Its cognate antigen is unknown.

Notes on the study in general: Sampling covered nothing but blood. Tissue TCR repertoires likely differ from those found in blood.

The CDR3 length is 14 residues. Germline values: CDR1 LNHDA, CDR2 SQIVND (reference sequence). V was trimmed by 5 bases and J by 3 bases, leaving 11 bases between them. Donors comprised healthy HIV-negative adults lacking recent acute infections or vaccinations. The chain recombines TRBV19 with TRBJ1-5, with D tentatively TRBD1 (5 bases). The TCR originated in a man aged 30 to 39 in good health. Material for sequencing was naive CD4+ T cells sorted from blood. The subset is: CD45RA+ positively selected. This CDR3 reads CASSPRQFNQPQHF. In DNA, the CDR3 is TGTGCCAGTAGTCCACGACAGTTCAATCAGCCCCAGCATTTT.